These 28 T cell receptor beta chains share one sample of origin, sequenced in a study of shared clonotypes between healthy human individuals. Produced via immunoSEQ multiplex PCR; TCRdb's table is partial and in-frame only. The sample records about 2.4 million clones, roughly 93% being singletons. The sample taken for sequencing was naive CD4+ T cells from PBMCs. The subset was: CD45RA+ positively selected. These receptors were obtained from a man between 18 and 29 years old in good health. Some clones in this sample may be carry-over from other donors' samples.

V usage is TRBV29-1 and J usage is TRBJ2-7; no firm D call. CDR3 size: 15 residues. V lost 0 bases to trimming and J lost 3 bases, with 15 bases between them. Looked up from germline, CDR1 is SQVTM and CDR2 is ANQGSEA. CDR3 sequence: CSVEDDLRGGYEQYF. As DNA, the CDR3 is TGCAGCGTTGAAGATGACCTGAGAGGCGGCTACGAGCAGTACTTC.

In this sample, this clone turned up once. The chain uses TRBV5-1 and TRBJ2-5, with TRBD2 as a possible D gene (6 bases). Deletions cut 1 base from V and 5 bases from J, with 12 bases between. Germline loops: CDR1 SGHRS, CDR2 YFSETQ. The CDR3 covers 14 residues. CDR3 sequence (DNA): TGCGCCAGCAGCTTGATCCCGGGAGAGGAGACCCAGTACTTC. This translates into CASSLIPGEETQYF.

This sequence joins TRBV6-6 and TRBJ1-4, with a possible D match to TRBD1 (6 bases). This CDR3 is built from 16 residues. The V and J ends lost 5 bases and 0 bases respectively, with 13 bases between them. CDR1 MNHNY and CDR2 SVGAGI come from the germline V gene (reference sequence). The CDR3 here is CASSRDRIATNEKLFF. For the CDR3, the DNA is TGTGCCAGCAGTCGCGACAGGATTGCAACTAATGAAAAACTGTTTTTT.

The V call is TRBV12-5, the J call TRBJ2-3, with a weak D call TRBD1 (5 bases). V lost 3 bases to trimming and J lost 2 bases, with 9 bases between them. This CDR3 is 14 amino acids long. The germline CDR1 and CDR2 sequences are LGHNT and FRNRAP. CDR3 protein: CASGLGAPTDTQYF. The CDR3 DNA sequence: TGTGCTAGTGGTTTAGGGGCCCCCACAGATACGCAGTATTTT.

The chain recombines TRBV5-6 with TRBJ2-2; D may be TRBD1 (5 bases). Germline values: CDR1 SGHDT, CDR2 YYEEEE. V was cut by 3 bases and J by 4 bases, with 13 bases left in between. The CDR3 loop spans 15 amino acids. The CDR3 coding sequence is TGTGCCAGCAGCTCTGGGGCGAAAATCACCGGGGAGCTGTTTTTT. Protein: CASSSGAKITGELFF.

The chain couples TRBV11-2 to TRBJ1-5; 7 bases fit TRBD1. The CDR3 length is 14 residues. Per germline, CDR1 SGHAT and CDR2 FQNNGV. V shed 6 bases and J 6 bases; nucleotides not matched to a gene: 8. CDR3 sequence: CASSRDRAGQPQHF. The CDR3 DNA is TGTGCCAGCAGTAGAGACAGGGCGGGTCAGCCCCAGCATTTT.

The chain couples TRBV11-2 to TRBJ1-4, with D maybe TRBD1 (5 bases). CDR3 length: 18 amino acids. Looked up from germline, CDR1 is SGHAT and CDR2 is FQNNGV. Trimming removed 3 bases at V and 2 bases at J, with 19 bases between. CDR3 in DNA: TGTGCCAGCAGCTTCTACCCCGATCCAGGGACCACTAATGAAAAACTGTTTTTT. Protein: CASSFYPDPGTTNEKLFF.

The V and J genes are TRBV28 and TRBJ2-5, with D perhaps matching TRBD2 (6 bases). The CDR3 has 16 amino acids. Germline V lookup: CDR1 MDHEN, CDR2 SYDVKM. Trimming took off 6 bases at V and 4 bases at J, with 21 bases between the two ends. In DNA form, the CDR3 reads TGTGCCAGCAGCCCCCTTCGGGGTAGCGGAACAGAGACCCAGTACTTC. Translating it yields CASSPLRGSGTETQYF.

The chain recombines TRBV19 with TRBJ2-7, with TRBD1 matching 9 bases. CDR1 is LNHDA and CDR2 is SQIVND in the germline V gene (reference sequence). After removal of 5 bases from V and 7 bases from J, the junction contained 12 bases not matched to a gene. The CDR3 has 15 residues. DNA of the CDR3: TGTGCCAGTAGTGGACCGGGACAGGGTGGTGGTGAGCAGTACTTC. Translated: CASSGPGQGGGEQYF.

This chain joins TRBV9 and TRBJ2-3; D is possibly TRBD1 (6 bases). The germline V and J ends were trimmed by 4 bases and 4 bases, with 16 bases remaining between them. The CDR3 runs 15 residues. Per the germline V gene, CDR1 is SGDLS and CDR2 is YYNGEE. CDR3 residues: CASSQQGVAADTQYF. DNA of the CDR3: TGTGCCAGCAGCCAACAGGGAGTGGCCGCAGATACGCAGTATTTT.

CDR3 nucleotides: TGTGCCAGCAAGAGAGGAGAGGGATCCGTAGCTTTCTTT. Its translation: CASKRGEGSVAFF. The chain uses TRBV25-1 and TRBJ1-1; D uncertain. The CDR3 sequence is 13 residues long. V dropped 7 bases and J dropped 10 bases, with 19 bases sitting between them. Per germline, CDR1 MGHDK and CDR2 SYGVNS. The full variable domain, its missing parts supplied by reference TRBV25-1 and TRBJ1-1, is EADIYQTPRYLVIGTGKKITLECSQTMGHDKMYWYQQDPGMELHLIHYSYGVNSTEKGDLSSESTVSRIRTEHFPLTLESARPSHTSQYLCASKRGEGSVAFFGQGTRLTVV.

This chain connects TRBV7-8 to TRBJ1-5; D is possibly TRBD1 (5 bases). V was shortened by 6 bases and J by 7 bases, with 19 bases between the two germline ends. Germline assignment: CDR1 SGHVS and CDR2 FQNEAQ. The CDR3 covers 15 residues. DNA of the CDR3: TGTGCCAGCAGACGGGGGGAGTTTCCCGGACAGCCCCAGCATTTT. Translated, it gives CASRRGEFPGQPQHF.

A remark on this clone: The sample has other DNA sequences that encode this CDR3 too. J is TRBJ2-1 and V is TRBV5-1; 9 bases map to TRBD2. Germline V gene sequence: CDR1 SGHRS, CDR2 YFSETQ. This CDR3 is built from 14 residues. The V and J ends lost 0 bases and 5 bases, in that order; junction bases with no gene match: 0. Here the CDR3 DNA reads TGCGCCAGCAGCTTGGGACTAGCGGACAATGAGCAGTTCTTC. Translation: CASSLGLADNEQFF.

This sequence joins TRBV5-1 and TRBJ2-1; 9 bases map to TRBD2. This CDR3 contains 16 residues. Losses at the gene ends were 3 bases for V and 4 bases for J; bases not matched to a gene: 8. From germline, CDR1 is SGHRS and CDR2 YFSETQ. In DNA, the CDR3 is TGCGCCAGCAGCTCCCAGGGGACTAGCTCATACAATGAGCAGTTCTTC. Amino acids: CASSSQGTSSYNEQFF.

The chain employs TRBV4-1 and TRBJ2-5; a weak D match, TRBD2 (6 bases). V was clipped by 2 bases and J by 2 bases, with 15 bases between them. Germline lookup yields CDR1 MGHRA and CDR2 YSYEKL. This CDR3 has 16 amino acids. The CDR3 here is CASSQPGRENQETQYF. The CDR3, as DNA: TGCGCCAGCAGCCAACCGGGACGGGAGAATCAAGAGACCCAGTACTTC.

V and J are TRBV18 and TRBJ2-1; tentative D call: TRBD2 (6 bases). This CDR3 comprises 13 residues. V lost 3 bases and J lost 15, with 18 bases in between. Per the germline V gene, CDR1 is KGHSH and CDR2 is LQKENI. The CDR3 sequence: CASSPASDYLGFF. The CDR3 DNA is TGTGCCAGCTCACCCGCATCGGACTACCTCGGGTTCTTC.

V is TRBV6-4 and J is TRBJ2-5; TRBD2 matches at 10 bases. Trimming cost V 2 bases and J 4 bases; bases outside gene matches: 10. The germline V gene has CDR1 MRHNA and CDR2 SNTAGT. This CDR3 contains 17 residues. The CDR3 DNA sequence: TGTGCCAGCAGTGACCCCTCAGCGGGAGGGCCAGGAGAGACCCAGTACTTC. It specifies CASSDPSAGGPGETQYF.

V is TRBV9 and J is TRBJ2-5; TRBD2 matches at 11 bases. This CDR3 has 19 residues. The germline V gene encodes CDR1 SGDLS and CDR2 YYNGEE. V gave up 0 bases and J gave up 3 bases; unmatched junction bases: 13. CDR3 nucleotide sequence: TGTGCCAGCAGCGTAGGGGGGCTAGCGGGAGGTAGTTGGAAAGAGACCCAGTACTTC. This encodes CASSVGGLAGGSWKETQYF.

The genes are TRBV27 and TRBJ1-5, with D tentatively TRBD1 (5 bases). V shed 5 bases and J shed 7 bases, with 15 bases lying between them. The CDR3 has 14 amino acids. The germline CDR1 and CDR2 sequences are MNHEY and SMNVEV (reference sequence). The CDR3 spells CASSTSGERQPQHF. Here the CDR3 DNA reads TGTGCCAGCAGTACCTCGGGGGAAAGGCAGCCCCAGCATTTT.

The V gene is TRBV4-1, the J gene TRBJ2-7, with 7 bases lining up with TRBD2. The trim removed 5 bases at V and 2 bases at J, leaving 12 bases unmatched. This CDR3 is built from 16 residues. CDR1 is MGHRA, CDR2 YSYEKL, per germline. The CDR3: CASSRGRLAAPYEQYF. The CDR3 DNA sequence: TGCGCCAGCAGCAGGGGACGCCTAGCGGCCCCCTACGAGCAGTACTTC.

J is TRBJ2-6 and V is TRBV4-1; 7 nucleotides line up with TRBD2. Germline values: CDR1 MGHRA, CDR2 YSYEKL. The CDR3 consists of 18 residues. J gave up 2 bases and V 0 bases, and 7 bases lay outside the gene matches. The CDR3 region is CASSQETSRSAGANVLTF. For the CDR3, the DNA is TGCGCCAGCAGCCAAGAGACTAGCCGAAGTGCTGGGGCCAACGTCCTGACTTTC.

This chain connects TRBV28 to TRBJ2-7, with TRBD1 identical over 7 bases. V dropped 6 bases and J dropped 5; count of bases not matched to a gene: 16. The CDR3 length is 16 residues. Germline CDR1 reads MDHEN; CDR2 reads SYDVKM. The CDR3 bases are TGTGCCAGCAGATGGACGGAGACAGGGATCACCCACGAGCAGTACTTC. It yields the protein CASRWTETGITHEQYF.

The V and J genes are TRBV5-6 and TRBJ1-5; a weak D match, TRBD1 (5 bases). The ends were cut back, 2 bases at V and 1 base at J, with 13 bases in the middle. Per the germline V gene, CDR1 is SGHDT and CDR2 is YYEEEE. This CDR3 comprises 16 residues. The CDR3 nucleotides are TGTGCCAGCAGCTTTTGGAGGGGAGCGAGCAATCAGCCCCAGCATTTT. It encodes CASSFWRGASNQPQHF.

V usage is TRBV28 and J usage is TRBJ2-7; perhaps D is TRBD1 or TRBD2 (7 bases each). This CDR3 is 15 amino acids long. The germline V gene has CDR1 MDHEN and CDR2 SYDVKM. V lost 5 bases, J lost 0 bases, and 14 bases lay in between. The CDR3: CASSQGGISSYEQYF. The DNA of the CDR3 is TGTGCCAGCAGTCAGGGGGGGATAAGCTCCTACGAGCAGTACTTC.

The chain combines TRBV28 with TRBJ2-1; D not certain. CDR1 and CDR2 (germline): MDHEN, SYDVKM. V was clipped by 3 bases and J by 10 bases, with 16 bases between them. The CDR3 runs to 14 residues. In DNA, the CDR3 is TGTGCCAGCAGTTTGCTGGGGTCAATGCAGGAGCAGTTCTTC. Translating it yields CASSLLGSMQEQFF.

The chain's CDR3 is CASSLGTGRTAEAFF. The CDR3, as DNA: TGTGCCAGCAGCTTAGGCACAGGGCGAACGGCTGAAGCTTTCTTT. The rearrangement links TRBV5-8 to TRBJ1-1; possibly TRBD1 for D (6 bases). Looked up from germline, CDR1 is SGHTS and CDR2 is YDEGEE. Trimming shortened V by 2 bases and J by 6 bases, and 17 bases separated the two germline ends. CDR3 size: 15 residues.

The gene calls are TRBV7-3 and TRBJ1-3, with TRBD1 matching over 7 bases. V lost 4 bases, J lost 3 bases, and 12 bases stayed unmatched. Germline CDR1 SGHTA, CDR2 FQGTGA. This CDR3 is 17 amino acids long. The CDR3 sequence: CASSYRQGPSHGNTIYF. The CDR3 DNA is TGTGCCAGCAGCTATCGACAGGGACCTTCTCATGGAAACACCATATATTTT. The full variable domain, completed using reference TRBV7-3 and TRBJ1-3, is GAGVSQTPSNKVTEKGKYVELRCDPISGHTALYWYRQSLGQGPEFLIYFQGTGAADDSGLPNDRFFAVRPEGSVSTLKIQRTERGDSAVYLCASSYRQGPSHGNTIYFGEGSWLTVV.

The count of this clone is one. This chain connects TRBV7-8 to TRBJ2-3; 8 bases are a match to TRBD2. The trim removed 2 bases at V and 5 bases at J, leaving 9 bases unmatched. The CDR3 length is 16 residues. Looked up from germline, CDR1 is SGHVS and CDR2 is FQNEAQ. CDR3 residues: CASSLRVGRAGDTQYF. CDR3 DNA sequence: TGTGCCAGCAGCTTACGTGTCGGGAGGGCCGGAGATACGCAGTATTTT.